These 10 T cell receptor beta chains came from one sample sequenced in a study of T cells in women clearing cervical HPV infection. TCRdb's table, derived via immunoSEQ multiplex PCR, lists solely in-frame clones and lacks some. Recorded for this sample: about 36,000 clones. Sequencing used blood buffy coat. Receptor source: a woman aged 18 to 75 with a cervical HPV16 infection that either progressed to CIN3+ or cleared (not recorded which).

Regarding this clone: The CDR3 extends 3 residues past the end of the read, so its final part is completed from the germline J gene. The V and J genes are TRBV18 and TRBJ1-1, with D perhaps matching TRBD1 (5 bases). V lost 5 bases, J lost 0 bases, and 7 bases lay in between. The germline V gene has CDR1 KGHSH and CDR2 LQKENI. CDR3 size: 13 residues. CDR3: CASSAGLNTEAFF. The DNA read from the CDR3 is TGTGCCAGCTCAGCAGGGTTGAACACTGAA.

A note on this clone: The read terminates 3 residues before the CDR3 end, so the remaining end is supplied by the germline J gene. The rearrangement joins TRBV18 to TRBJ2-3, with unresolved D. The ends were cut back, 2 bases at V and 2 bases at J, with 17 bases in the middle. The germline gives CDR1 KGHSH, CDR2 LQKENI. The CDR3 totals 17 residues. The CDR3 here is CASSPIRGAQNTDTQYF. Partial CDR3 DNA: TGTGCCAGCTCACCAATACGCGGCGCCCAGAACACAGATACG. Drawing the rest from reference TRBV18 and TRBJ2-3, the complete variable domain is NAGVMQNPRHLVRRRGQEARLRCSPMKGHSHVYWYRQLPEEGLKFMVYLQKENIIDESGMPKERFSAEFPKEGPSILRIQQVVRGDSAAYFCASSPIRGAQNTDTQYFGPGTRLTVL.

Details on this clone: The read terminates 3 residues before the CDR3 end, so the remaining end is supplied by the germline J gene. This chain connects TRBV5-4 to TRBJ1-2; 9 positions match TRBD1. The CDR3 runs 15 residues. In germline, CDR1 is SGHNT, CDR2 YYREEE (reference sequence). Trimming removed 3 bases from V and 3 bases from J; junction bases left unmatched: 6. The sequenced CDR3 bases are TGTGCCAGCAGCTGGGGGGGACAGGGCGACTATGGC. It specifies CASSWGGQGDYG. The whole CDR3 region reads CASSWGGQGDYGYTF.

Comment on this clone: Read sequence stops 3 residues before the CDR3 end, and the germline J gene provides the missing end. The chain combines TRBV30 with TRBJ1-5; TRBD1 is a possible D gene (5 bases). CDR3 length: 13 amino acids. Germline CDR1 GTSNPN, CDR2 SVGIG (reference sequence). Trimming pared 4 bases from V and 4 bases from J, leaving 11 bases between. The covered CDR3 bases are TGTGCCTGGACCCCAGGGAAGAATCAGCCC. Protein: CAWTPGKNQP. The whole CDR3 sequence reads CAWTPGKNQPQHF.

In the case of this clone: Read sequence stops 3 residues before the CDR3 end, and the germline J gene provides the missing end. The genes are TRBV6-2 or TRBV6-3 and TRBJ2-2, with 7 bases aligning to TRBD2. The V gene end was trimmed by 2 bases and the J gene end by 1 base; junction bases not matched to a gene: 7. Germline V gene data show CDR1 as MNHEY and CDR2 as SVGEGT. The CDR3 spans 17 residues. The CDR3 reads CASSYGASGKNTGELFF. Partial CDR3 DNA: TGTGCCAGCAGTTACGGGGCTAGCGGAAAGAACACCGGGGAG.

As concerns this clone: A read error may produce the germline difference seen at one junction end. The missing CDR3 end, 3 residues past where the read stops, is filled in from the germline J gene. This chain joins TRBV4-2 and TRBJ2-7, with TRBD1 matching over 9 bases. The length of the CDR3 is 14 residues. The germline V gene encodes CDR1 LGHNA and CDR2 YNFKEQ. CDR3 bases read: TGCGCCAGCAGCCGAGGACAGGGGAGGTACGAG. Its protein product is CASSRGQGRYE. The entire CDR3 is CASSRGQGRYEQYF.

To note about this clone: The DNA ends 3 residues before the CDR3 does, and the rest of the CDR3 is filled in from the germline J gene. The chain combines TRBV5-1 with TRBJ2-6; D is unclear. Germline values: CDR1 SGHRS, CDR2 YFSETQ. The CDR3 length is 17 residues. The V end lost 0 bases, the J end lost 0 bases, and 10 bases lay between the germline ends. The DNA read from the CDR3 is TGCGCCAGCAGCTTGGCCCCAGGCGTCTCTGGGGCCAACGTC. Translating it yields CASSLAPGVSGANV. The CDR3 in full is CASSLAPGVSGANVLTF.

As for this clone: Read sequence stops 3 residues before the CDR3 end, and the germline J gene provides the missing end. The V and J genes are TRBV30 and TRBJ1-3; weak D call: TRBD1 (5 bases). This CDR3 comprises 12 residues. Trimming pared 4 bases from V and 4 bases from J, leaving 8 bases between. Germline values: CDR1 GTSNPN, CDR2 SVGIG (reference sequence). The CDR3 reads CAWKGVGNTIYF. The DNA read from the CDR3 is TGTGCCTGGAAAGGGGTCGGAAACACC.

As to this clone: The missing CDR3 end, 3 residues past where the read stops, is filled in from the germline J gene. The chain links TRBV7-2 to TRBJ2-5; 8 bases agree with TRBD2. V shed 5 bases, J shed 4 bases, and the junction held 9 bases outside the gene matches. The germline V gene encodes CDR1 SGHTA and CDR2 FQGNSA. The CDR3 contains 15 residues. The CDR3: CASSGGLEGLETQYF. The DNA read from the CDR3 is TGTGCCAGCAGCGGGGGACTAGAGGGATTAGAGACC.

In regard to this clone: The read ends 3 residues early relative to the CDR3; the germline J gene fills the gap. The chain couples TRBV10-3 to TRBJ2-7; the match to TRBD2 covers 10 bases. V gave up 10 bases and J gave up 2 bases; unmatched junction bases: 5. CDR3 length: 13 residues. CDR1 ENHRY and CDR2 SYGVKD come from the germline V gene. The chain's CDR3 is CATALAGTYEQYF. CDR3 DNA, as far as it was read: TGTGCCACGGCACTAGCGGGAACCTACGAG.